The present T cell receptor beta chain was sequenced within a study of blood T cell repertoires in COVID-19. With 7 bases clipped from V and 8 bases from J, the junction kept 9 bases outside the gene matches. CDR3 length equals 12 residues. Per germline, CDR1 SQVTM and CDR2 ANQGSEA. Per the original methods: It was from reference gene primer amplification that nucleated cell counts were estimated. Data came from immunoSEQ multiplex PCR; TCRdb stores just in-frame clones and leaves some out. V, J and clone size reflect that table, while D and trimming were determined from the DNA. Here the sample spans some 300,000 clones, just under 90% being singletons.

The origin of this receptor is a woman aged 25 to 39 with COVID-19, enrolled during active disease. The chain combines TRBV29-1 with TRBJ1-2; TRBD1 aligns across 8 bases. The sample taken for sequencing was peripheral blood. CDR3 amino acids: CSGTDREEGYTF. As DNA, the CDR3 is TGCAGCGGCACGGACAGGGAAGAGGGCTACACCTTC.